The 18 T cell receptor beta chains given below trace back to one sample, sequenced in a study of cytomegalovirus exposure and HLA in healthy donors. This PCR relied on a set of 60 Vbeta primers and 13 Jbeta primers. Generated by immunoSEQ multiplex PCR, the TCRdb table keeps only in-frame clones and is missing some. This table has 120,000 to 150,000 clones, 80% to 85% appearing once. Input material: PBMCs. The receptors were gathered from a female donor in good health and CMV-seronegative.

The chain carries TRBV28 and TRBJ2-1, with 7 bases that match TRBD1. This CDR3 has 16 residues. Per the germline V gene, CDR1 is MDHEN and CDR2 is SYDVKM. With V trimmed by 1 base and J by 1 base, 4 bases remained unmatched. The CDR3, as DNA: TGTGCCAGCAGTTTATATGCAGGGGGTTCCTACAATGAGCAGTTCTTC. Amino acids: CASSLYAGGSYNEQFF.

This chain joins TRBV20-1 and TRBJ2-7, with a weak D call TRBD1 (6 bases). The CDR3 extends over 11 amino acids. V lost 4 bases and J lost 4, with 8 bases in between. The germline V gene encodes CDR1 DFQATT and CDR2 SNEGSKA (reference sequence). The CDR3 sequence is CSATQGYEQYF. In DNA form, the CDR3 reads TGCAGTGCTACCCAGGGGTACGAGCAGTACTTC.

The chain couples TRBV5-1 to TRBJ2-5; D is possibly TRBD2 (6 bases). The CDR3 is made up of 14 amino acids. Trimming left V 3 bases short and J 1 base short, with 10 bases between. Germline lookup yields CDR1 SGHRS and CDR2 YFSETQ. CDR3 nucleotide sequence: TGCGCCAGCAGCTGGGTGGGGGGCCAAGAGACCCAGTACTTC. Translation: CASSWVGGQETQYF.

J is TRBJ2-3 and V is TRBV11-1; a weak D match, TRBD2 (6 bases). V was pared by 4 bases and J by 3 bases, with 8 bases between. CDR3 length: 13 residues. Germline lookup yields CDR1 SGHAT and CDR2 FQDESV (reference sequence). CDR3 DNA sequence: TGTGCCAGCAGCTGGGGGGAGACAGATACGCAGTATTTT. It encodes CASSWGETDTQYF.

The chain has TRBV9 and TRBJ2-5; 7 bases agree with TRBD2. The CDR3 contains 17 residues. V dropped 1 base and J dropped 4; count of bases not matched to a gene: 13. The V gene's germline CDR1 is SGDLS and CDR2 YYNGEE. The CDR3 bases are TGTGCCAGCAGCGTACCGACGGGGCGGGAGCAATTAGAGACCCAGTACTTC. Its translation: CASSVPTGREQLETQYF. The whole variable domain, filled in from reference TRBV9 and TRBJ2-5, reads DSGVTQTPKHLITATGQRVTLRCSPRSGDLSVYWYQQSLDQGLQFLIQYYNGEERAKGNILERFSAQQFPDLHSELNLSSLELGDSALYFCASSVPTGREQLETQYFGPGTRLLVL.

CDR3 region: CASSLALLGGPYEQYF. As DNA, the CDR3 is TGTGCCAGCAGCTTAGCGCTTTTGGGGGGGCCCTACGAGCAGTACTTC. This chain joins TRBV7-9 and TRBJ2-7, with a possible D match to TRBD2 (7 bases). The V gene's germline CDR1 is SEHNR and CDR2 FQNEAQ (reference sequence). V lost 0 bases and J lost 2, with 14 bases in between. The CDR3 runs 16 residues.

V gene TRBV27 combines with J gene TRBJ2-7; TRBD1 is a possible D gene (7 bases). CDR3 length: 13 amino acids. Germline V gene lookup returns CDR1 MNHEY and CDR2 SMNVEV (reference sequence). V shed 5 bases and J shed 3 bases, with 11 bases lying between them. CDR3 DNA sequence: TGTGCCAGCAGTCAGGGGGGTAGCTACGAGCAGTACTTC. Its protein is CASSQGGSYEQYF.

This chain links TRBV14 with TRBJ2-1, with a weak D call TRBD2 (6 bases). The CDR3 loop spans 16 amino acids. Trimming stripped 4 bases from V and 0 bases from J, with 13 bases between. Germline loops: CDR1 SGHDN, CDR2 FVKESK. CDR3 bases: TGTGCCAGCAGCCGCGGGGATCGGAGCTCCTACAATGAGCAGTTCTTC. It yields the protein CASSRGDRSSYNEQFF. Full variable domain (outside the CDR3, taken from reference TRBV14 and TRBJ2-1): EAGVTQFPSHSVIEKGQTVTLRCDPISGHDNLYWYRRVMGKEIKFLLHFVKESKQDESGMPNNRFLAERTGGTYSTLKVQPAELEDSGVYFCASSRGDRSSYNEQFFGPGTRLTVL.

The table lists this clone with a few counts. The chain has TRBV5-8 and TRBJ1-4; TRBD1 might be the D (5 bases). Trimming shortened V by 0 bases and J by 8 bases, and 14 bases separated the two germline ends. The germline CDR1 and CDR2 sequences are SGHTS and YDEGEE. The CDR3 length is 15 residues. The CDR3 DNA sequence: TGTGCCAGCAGCTTGGCTTCGGGGGGTAAAGAAAAACTGTTTTTT. Translated: CASSLASGGKEKLFF.

The CDR3 sequence: CASSLSRSNQPQHF. The CDR3 nucleotides read TGTGCCAGCAGTTTATCTAGGAGTAATCAGCCCCAGCATTTT. The rearrangement joins TRBV27 to TRBJ1-5; D remains unclear. This CDR3 has 14 residues. Germline assignment: CDR1 MNHEY and CDR2 SMNVEV (reference sequence). With 0 bases removed from V and 4 bases from J, the gap between germline ends came to 7 bases.

This clone was detected a few times. J is TRBJ1-3 and V is TRBV11-2, with D perhaps matching TRBD1 (5 bases). The ends were cut back, 0 bases at V and 2 bases at J, with 11 bases in the middle. This CDR3 region has 16 residues. Germline V gives CDR1 SGHAT, CDR2 FQNNGV. In DNA, the CDR3 is TGTGCCAGCAGCTTAGATCCCGCAGGGACTGGAAACACCATATATTTT. Its protein product is CASSLDPAGTGNTIYF. Together with reference TRBV11-2 and TRBJ1-3, the CDR3 gives the full variable domain: EAGVAQSPRYKIIEKRQSVAFWCNPISGHATLYWYQQILGQGPKLLIQFQNNGVVDDSQLPKDRFSAERLKGVDSTLKIQPAKLEDSAVYLCASSLDPAGTGNTIYFGEGSWLTVV.

The V and J genes are TRBV27 and TRBJ2-4; 7 nucleotides line up with TRBD2. Germline CDR1 reads MNHEY; CDR2 reads SMNVEV (reference sequence). Unmatched junction bases numbered 5, after V lost 6 bases and J lost 0 bases. The CDR3 covers 15 residues. Written as DNA, the CDR3 is TGTGCCAGCAGATCCCTAGCGGTAGCCAAAAACATTCAGTACTTC. As protein: CASRSLAVAKNIQYF.

This sequence joins TRBV28 and TRBJ2-7; 7 nucleotides line up with TRBD1. The CDR3 totals 13 residues. The germline V gene encodes CDR1 MDHEN and CDR2 SYDVKM. With V trimmed by 6 bases and J by 5 bases, 7 bases remained unmatched. CDR3 in amino acids: CASRYTTGDEQYF. CDR3 bases: TGTGCCAGCAGGTATACCACAGGGGACGAGCAGTACTTC.

This chain links TRBV27 with TRBJ2-7; D gene ambiguous. Germline V gene sequence: CDR1 MNHEY, CDR2 SMNVEV (reference sequence). The CDR3 loop spans 13 amino acids. The V and J ends lost 2 bases and 2 bases respectively, with 7 bases between them. CDR3: CASSLGRTYEQYF. The CDR3 DNA is TGTGCCAGCAGTTTAGGCAGAACCTACGAGCAGTACTTC.

The chain links TRBV4-1 to TRBJ2-1, with D possibly TRBD1 on 6 matching bases. V was trimmed by 4 bases and J by 4 bases, leaving 20 bases between them. CDR1 MGHRA and CDR2 YSYEKL come from the germline V gene. This CDR3 region has 17 residues. CDR3 coding DNA: TGCGCCAGCAGCCTCGGTTCTTTGCGGCAGGGGTACAATGAGCAGTTCTTC. Translating gives CASSLGSLRQGYNEQFF.

The chain is built from TRBV5-8 and TRBJ1-4; 7 bases are shared with TRBD1. Germline loops: CDR1 SGHTS, CDR2 YDEGEE. CDR3 size: 14 residues. The V segment lost 3 bases and the J segment 5 bases; nucleotides outside the gene matches: 4. DNA for the CDR3: TGTGCCAGCAGCTCGGGACAGATAAATGAAAAACTGTTTTTT. It translates to CASSSGQINEKLFF.

The chain combines TRBV28 with TRBJ1-1; 8 bases map to TRBD1. The V segment lost 2 bases and the J segment 8 bases; nucleotides outside the gene matches: 16. Germline loops: CDR1 MDHEN, CDR2 SYDVKM. The CDR3 is made up of 17 amino acids. The CDR3 region is CASSLGPLSTGEAEAFF. CDR3 sequence (DNA): TGTGCCAGCAGTTTAGGCCCACTTTCGACAGGGGAGGCCGAAGCTTTCTTT.

The chain links TRBV5-1 to TRBJ1-3; TRBD1 might be the D (5 bases). Germline V CDR1 and CDR2: SGHRS, YFSETQ. This CDR3 has 17 amino acids. Trimming took 0 bases from V and 0 from J, leaving 13 bases between them. The CDR3 loop is CASSLASGSSSGNTIYF. The CDR3 DNA reads as TGCGCCAGCAGCTTGGCCTCAGGGTCGAGCTCTGGAAACACCATATATTTT.